This T cell receptor beta chain was sequenced in a study of identical twins. This clonotype was detected ten times or more. Its antigen is currently unknown. General study points: Models predicted less out-of-frame TCR alpha sharing in monozygotic twins than was found.

A universal primer site was incorporated via template switching, and the cDNA contained unique molecular identifiers. Each CDR3 protein gets one entry after TCRdb re-called the 5' RACE reads with MiXCR. Among about 220,000 distinct CDR3 sequences listed, around 6.9% were seen once. The data also belong to a second study, concerning yellow fever vaccine responses in identical twins. That paper states: After vaccination, twins' T cell response reportedly seemed partly convergent, partly personalized.

The source is a woman aged 18-35 years in good health. Specimen: memory (CD45RO+) T cells sorted from blood.

CDR3 amino acids: CASSQDRASGKIQETQYF. CDR3 sequence (DNA): TGCGCCAGCAGCCAAGATCGGGCTAGCGGGAAGATCCAAGAGACCCAGTACTTC. The V gene is TRBV4-3, the J gene TRBJ2-5; 9 bases match TRBD2. Germline values: CDR1 LGHNA, CDR2 YSLEER. V lost 0 bases to trimming and J lost 1 base; unmatched junction nucleotides: 9. This CDR3 is 18 amino acids long.